This TCR beta chain was identified during a study of blood T cell repertoires in COVID-19. Study-level background: The origin of the acute and convalescent COVID-19 samples was the United States, Italy and Spain. The analysed material was cDNA or gDNA that came from T cells, B-cell-depleted T cells, or PBMCs.

Participants were aged roughly 18 to 89 years from roughly 25 US areas. Cohort assignment relied on participant-reported clinical history. V shed 1 base, J shed 2 bases, and the junction held 7 bases outside the gene matches. Germline-derived CDR1 and CDR2 are PRHDT and FYEKMQ (reference sequence). The CDR3 length is 17 residues. Sequencing was performed with immunoSEQ multiplex PCR; in TCRdb, only in-frame clones are kept and a portion is missing. The repertoire holds a few hundred thousand clones, 90% to 95% seen once, with 1.2% in the top ten. This sequence was found in a human donor in a cohort exposed to, infected with or recovered from COVID-19 (not recorded which). The donor label of this sample is uncertain. The sequenced sample was PBMCs or T cells enriched from blood (not recorded which). The V and J genes are TRBV13 and TRBJ2-3; TRBD2 matches 9 bases. DNA of the CDR3: TGTGCCAGCAGCTTAGTCGGTCTAGCGGGGACCACAGATACGCAGTATTTT. Protein product: CASSLVGLAGTTDTQYF. The variable domain in full, with the rest retrieved from reference TRBV13 and TRBJ2-3, is AAGVIQSPRHLIKEKRETATLKCYPIPRHDTVYWYQQGPGQDPQFLISFYEKMQSDKGSIPDRFSAQQFSDYHSELNMSSLELGDSALYFCASSLVGLAGTTDTQYFGPGTRLTVL.